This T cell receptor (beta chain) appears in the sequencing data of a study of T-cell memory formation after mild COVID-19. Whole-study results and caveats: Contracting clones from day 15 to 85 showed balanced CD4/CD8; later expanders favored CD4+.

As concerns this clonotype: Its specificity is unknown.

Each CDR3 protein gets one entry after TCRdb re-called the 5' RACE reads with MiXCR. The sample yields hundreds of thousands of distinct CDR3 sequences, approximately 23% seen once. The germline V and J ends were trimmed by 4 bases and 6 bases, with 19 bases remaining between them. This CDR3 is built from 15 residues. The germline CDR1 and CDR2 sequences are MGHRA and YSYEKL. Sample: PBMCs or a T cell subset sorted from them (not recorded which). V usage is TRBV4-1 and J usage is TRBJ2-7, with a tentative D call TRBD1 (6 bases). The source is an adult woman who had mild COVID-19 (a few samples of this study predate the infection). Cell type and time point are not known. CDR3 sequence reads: CASSPGGQGRREQYF. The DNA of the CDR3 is TGCGCCAGCAGCCCGGGCGGTCAGGGGCGGCGCGAGCAGTACTTC.